The T cell receptor (beta chain) described here comes from a study of tumor and adjacent non-tumor tissue in lung cancer (dated by TCRdb to the late 2010s). About the study as a whole: Of the cohort, 11 to 12 patients had adenocarcinoma, 2 had squamous cell carcinoma and 1 had small cell lung cancer. Ages among the 15 or so patients ranged from about 31 to 80 years, there were approximately 10 men and 5 women, and disease was at TNM stage I to III. Sequencing produced more than 100,000,000 productive TCRbeta reads in total, an average of about 4.17 million reads per sample. The study compared bulk TCRbeta repertoires from lung tumor tissue and matched distant non-tumor lung tissue of over 13 lung cancer patients. TCRbeta CDR3 sequencing was performed on about 29 paired specimens, with one tumor sample and one normal lung sample collected per patient. Study-level results and caveats: Neither the sequencing platform nor unique molecular identifiers are named or mentioned anywhere in the methods. TCR diversity (inverse Simpson) was significantly higher in tumor than in normal lung tissue (about 400 vs 180, P = 0.0075, Mann-Whitney U test). The top 100 clones accounted for a significantly larger cumulative portion of the repertoire in normal lung than in tumor tissue. TCR diversity was significantly higher in younger patients, and greater tumor TCR diversity was associated with shorter overall survival and shorter disease-free survival. Peripheral blood was not sequenced, so blood TCRbeta repertoires in these lung cancer patients were not examined. Only about 14 patients were in the cohort, and the authors stated that larger samples and more detailed clinical data are needed.

Preparation of the library involved multiplex PCR. TCRdb names Illumina HiSeq 2500 as the instrument used. Following protocols modified from ARM-PCR, the researchers constructed TCRbeta libraries through three rounds of nested PCR with primers (Table S4). Before sequencing, PCR products of 200-500 bp were cut from the gel and purified using the QIAquick gel extraction kit. On the authors' methods: Reads were cleaned using Trimmomatic, were merged into complete CDR3 sequences using FLASH, and were assigned to V(D)J germline segments using MiTCR. Clonal diversity was calculated as the inverse Simpson's index using VDJtools. Productive reads were defined as in-frame sequences without a premature stop codon. TCRdb took the public reads, trimmed them with fastp at Q25, ran MiXCR for clone calling and kept in-frame beta chains. Identical CDR3 proteins give one entry, which carries the most common genes and DNA. The V and J calls follow TCRdb's processing rather than the paper's. Across this sample there are around 99,000 distinct CDR3 sequences, with about 64% seen only once. Around 17% of the sample lies in the top ten.

The CDR3 numbers 14 residues from cysteine through phenylalanine. CDR3 DNA is the only sequence kept; it has 42 bases, read in frame from the first base. CDR1 SGHNT and CDR2 YENEEA were looked up in the germline V gene. RNA was extracted from bulk unsorted tissue and checked for quality with a NanoDrop ND-1000 and an Agilent 2100. Normal lung samples were distant non-tumor tissue taken more than 3 cm from the tumor edge. Donors were newly diagnosed lung cancer patients admitted for thoracic surgery in China between August and November 2014, without prior chemotherapy. Patients who had received previous radiotherapy or chemotherapy, or who had another concurrent cancer, were excluded from the study. Pieces of surgical tissue measuring roughly 1-2.3 cm3 were kept in RNAlater solution and stored at -80 degrees C until use. This clonotype was found a few times. It has no known antigen specificity. Germline and junction disagree at one end, which may indicate a read error.

Specimen: distant non-tumor lung tissue. This clonotype was obtained from a man in his 60s with non-small cell lung cancer. The rearranged chain carries TRBV11-3 and TRBJ2-3; no D gene call is confident. The DNA sequence is given as TGTGCCAGGAGCTTAGTTGAATACACAGATACGCAGTATTTT. It encodes CARSLVEYTDTQYF.